Sequencing of this T cell receptor (beta chain) was carried out in a study of blood T cell repertoires in COVID-19. Background on the study: Collection of acute and convalescent COVID-19 samples took place in the United States, Italy and Spain.

The assay was immunoSEQ multiplex PCR, and TCRdb's table has in-frame clones only and misses some. The sample consists of 150,000 to 200,000 clones, 85% to 95% of them appearing once. The germline V gene encodes CDR1 SGHNT and CDR2 YENEEA. With V trimmed by 1 base and J by 1 base, 12 bases remained unmatched. The CDR3 consists of 18 residues. The V gene is TRBV11-3, the J gene TRBJ2-5, with TRBD1 identical over 7 bases. The source is a woman in her forties or fifties with acute or convalescent COVID-19. The sequencing sample was made of peripheral blood. The CDR3 protein is CASSLGYRGSPSQETQYF. In nucleotides, the CDR3 is TGTGCCAGCAGCTTAGGGTACAGGGGATCCCCCTCCCAAGAGACCCAGTACTTC.